A selection of T cell receptor beta chains follows, all from one sample in a study of blood T cell repertoires in COVID-19. Repertoires were generated with immunoSEQ multiplex PCR, while TCRdb's copy carries only in-frame clones and drops some. Of over 200,000 clones in the sample, more than 75% are singletons; the top ten hold about 2.5%. The sequenced material came from peripheral blood. The receptors derive from a woman between 50 and 59 years old with acute or convalescent COVID-19. Both conserved end residues are part of each CDR3. The order of the fields is D gene, J gene, clone size, V gene, CDR3 protein, CDR3 DNA. D genes are given only for firm matches. Not all rows give a size; the values are once, few, many and, for expanded clones, a class.

>TRBD2|TRBJ2-1|.|TRBV5-4
CASSRGSSGRSNEQFF
TGTGCCAGCAGCCGCGGATCTAGCGGGAGGAGTAATGAGCAGTTCTTC
>TRBD1|TRBJ1-6|.|TRBV27
CASRNRGDSPLHF
TGTGCCAGCAGAAACAGGGGAGATTCACCCCTCCACTTT
>TRBD1|TRBJ2-7|few|TRBV6-5
CASDRDSSYEQYF
TGTGCCAGCGACCGGGACAGCTCCTACGAGCAGTACTTC
>TRBD2|TRBJ2-5|.|TRBV28
CASSRSGTSQETQYF
TGTGCCAGCAGCCGATCCGGGACTAGTCAAGAGACCCAGTACTTC
>TRBD1|TRBJ1-3|.|TRBV29-1
CSVSGGGGNTIYF
TGCAGCGTTTCAGGGGGAGGTGGAAACACCATATATTTT
>TRBD1|TRBJ2-7|many|TRBV5-1
CASSLGQGAYEQYF
TGCGCCAGCAGCTTGGGACAGGGGGCCTACGAGCAGTACTTC
>TRBD1|TRBJ2-7|.|TRBV27
CASSPSDRAYEQYF
TGTGCCAGCAGTCCCTCGGACAGGGCCTACGAGCAGTACTTC
>.|TRBJ1-5|.|TRBV25-1
CASSEFGVGNQPQHF
TGTGCCAGCAGTGAATTCGGGGTTGGCAATCAGCCCCAGCATTTT
>TRBD2|TRBJ2-7|.|TRBV4-1
CASSLGGSGGSALYEQYF
TGCGCCAGCAGCTTGGGGGGAAGCGGGGGATCCGCTCTCTACGAGCAGTACTTC
>TRBD1|TRBJ2-7|.|TRBV28
CASSSSGTGNDEQYF
TGTGCCAGCAGTTCCTCCGGGACAGGGAACGACGAGCAGTACTTC
>TRBD1|TRBJ2-2|.|TRBV15
CATSSRNFWDRGRGGELFF
TGTGCCACCAGCAGCCGGAACTTTTGGGACAGGGGGCGAGGCGGGGAGCTGTTTTTT
>TRBD1|TRBJ2-7|.|TRBV27
CASSWDRKSYEQYF
TGTGCCAGCAGTTGGGACAGGAAGAGCTACGAGCAGTACTTC
>.|TRBJ1-1|.|TRBV13
CASSSYRNTEAFF
TGTGCCAGCAGCTCGTACAGAAACACTGAAGCTTTCTTT
>.|TRBJ1-1|.|TRBV7-3
CASSSRGDTEAFF
TGTGCCAGCAGCTCCCGGGGGGATACTGAAGCTTTCTTT
>TRBD1|TRBJ2-7|.|TRBV27
CASSLSIIGQGREQYF
TGTGCCAGCAGTTTATCGATCATAGGACAGGGGCGGGAGCAGTACTTC
>TRBD1|TRBJ2-7|.|TRBV9
CASSVERDRAGNEQYF
TGTGCCAGCAGCGTAGAACGAGACAGGGCCGGCAACGAGCAGTACTTC
>.|TRBJ2-5|.|TRBV6-5
CASSHGETQYF
TGTGCCAGCAGTCACGGAGAGACCCAGTACTTC
>.|TRBJ1-1|.|TRBV20-1
CSARVRTEAFF
TGCAGTGCTAGAGTCAGAACTGAAGCTTTCTTT
>.|TRBJ2-4|once|TRBV5-1
CASSLAAGAAKNIQYF
TGCGCCAGCAGCTTGGCGGCGGGGGCGGCCAAAAACATTCAGTACTTC
>TRBD2|TRBJ2-1|.|TRBV27
CASGGLAAYNEQFF
TGTGCCAGCGGGGGACTAGCGGCCTACAATGAGCAGTTCTTC
>.|TRBJ1-3|once|TRBV5-1
CASSLERGEGNTIYF
TGCGCCAGCAGCTTGGAGCGGGGCGAAGGAAACACCATATATTTT
>.|TRBJ1-4|.|TRBV7-2
CASSLTAGSEKLFF
TGTGCCAGCAGCTTAACGGCAGGCAGTGAAAAACTGTTTTTT
>TRBD1|TRBJ1-2|.|TRBV11-2
CASSLPLGTGDQYGYTF
TGTGCCAGCAGCTTGCCCTTAGGGACAGGAGATCAGTATGGCTACACCTTC
>.|TRBJ1-1|.|TRBV5-1
CASSLLGAMNTEAFF
TGCGCCAGCAGCTTGTTAGGGGCGATGAACACTGAAGCTTTCTTT
>.|TRBJ1-1|.|TRBV18
CASSSLTLNTEAFF
TGTGCCAGCTCGTCGTTAACTTTGAACACTGAAGCTTTCTTT
>.|TRBJ1-6|once|TRBV5-5
CASSLGRQGYNSPLHF
TGTGCCAGCAGCTTGGGTCGGCAGGGATATAATTCACCCCTCCACTTT
>.|TRBJ1-5|.|TRBV28
CASSLSGGHTPYSNQPQHF
TGTGCCAGCAGTTTATCTGGGGGACACACCCCATATAGCAATCAGCCCCAGCATTTT
>.|TRBJ2-2|.|TRBV28
CASSLWRSLDRNTGELFF
TGTGCCAGCAGTTTATGGCGCTCCCTGGACAGGAACACCGGGGAGCTGTTTTTT
>TRBD1|TRBJ1-6|.|TRBV6-6
CASSPRTGRRPLHF
TGTGCCAGCAGCCCTCGGACAGGTCGTAGACCCCTCCACTTT
>TRBD1|TRBJ1-6|.|TRBV18
CASSRGQNNSPLHF
TGTGCCAGCTCGCGGGGACAGAATAATTCACCCCTCCACTTT
>.|TRBJ1-4|.|TRBV5-1
CASSDGRAEEKLFF
TGCGCCAGCAGCGACGGCAGGGCCGAGGAAAAACTGTTTTTT
>.|TRBJ2-1|.|TRBV27
CASSLYGGEQFF
TGTGCCAGCAGTTTATACGGTGGTGAGCAGTTCTTC
>.|TRBJ1-4|.|TRBV19
CASSIYPTNEKLFF
TGTGCCAGTAGTATCTACCCAACTAATGAAAAACTGTTTTTT
>.|TRBJ1-2|few|TRBV5-8
CASREAAANYGYTF
TGTGCCAGCAGAGAAGCGGCGGCTAACTATGGCTACACCTTC
>TRBD2|TRBJ2-2|once|TRBV28
CASSLRLAGDTGELFF
TGTGCCAGCAGTTTGAGGCTAGCGGGAGATACCGGGGAGCTGTTTTTT
>TRBD2|TRBJ2-6|.|TRBV6-2/TRBV6-3
CASSATRGVGGANVLTF
TGTGCCAGCAGTGCAACCCGGGGGGTTGGTGGGGCCAACGTCCTGACTTTC
>TRBD2|TRBJ2-1|few|TRBV5-1
CASSLGLAGLLGYNEQFF
TGCGCCAGCAGCTTGGGTCTAGCGGGACTCCTGGGCTACAATGAGCAGTTCTTC
>TRBD2|TRBJ2-7|once|TRBV7-8
CASSLAGSGNSYEQYF
TGTGCCAGCAGCTTAGCGGGTAGCGGGAACTCCTACGAGCAGTACTTC
>.|TRBJ1-2|.|TRBV29-1
CSAGTLDGYTF
TGCAGCGCCGGGACTTTGGATGGCTACACCTTC
>.|TRBJ1-1|.|TRBV6-5
CASSPGRGLEAFF
TGTGCCAGCAGTCCCGGGAGGGGTCTTGAAGCTTTCTTT
>TRBD1|TRBJ2-1|once|TRBV7-9
CASSPPPRGQGFNEQFF
TGTGCCAGCAGCCCCCCTCCCCGAGGACAGGGATTCAATGAGCAGTTCTTC
>.|TRBJ2-7|.|TRBV6-1
CASSEQGYEQYF
TGTGCCAGCAGTGAACAGGGGTACGAGCAGTACTTC
>TRBD2|TRBJ2-3|once|TRBV24-1
CAVEGTRWDTQYF
TGTGCCGTCGAGGGGACTAGATGGGATACGCAGTATTTT
>.|TRBJ1-1|.|TRBV7-8
CASSPTGRANTEAFF
TGTGCCAGCAGCCCCACTGGCAGGGCGAACACTGAAGCTTTCTTT
>.|TRBJ1-5|.|TRBV7-2
CASSLGVQYSNQPQHF
TGTGCCAGCAGCTTGGGAGTACAGTATAGCAATCAGCCCCAGCATTTT
>.|TRBJ2-1|.|TRBV15
CATSNLGPNEQFF
TGTGCCACCAGCAATCTGGGCCCCAATGAGCAGTTCTTC
>TRBD1|TRBJ1-5|.|TRBV6-5
CASRDRGGWQPQHF
TGTGCCAGCAGGGACAGGGGGGGGTGGCAGCCCCAGCATTTT
>TRBD1|TRBJ2-2|.|TRBV18
CASSPLQGRTAGELFF
TGTGCCAGCTCACCACTACAGGGGCGAACGGCCGGGGAGCTGTTTTTT
>TRBD2|TRBJ2-1|.|TRBV28
CASRGTSGRAYNEQFF
TGTGCCAGCAGGGGGACTAGCGGGAGGGCCTACAATGAGCAGTTCTTC
>.|TRBJ1-2|.|TRBV20-1
CSAVWSYGYTF
TGCAGTGCTGTGTGGAGTTATGGCTACACCTTC
>.|TRBJ2-1|.|TRBV7-8
CASSLFTGYNEQFF
TGTGCCAGCAGCTTATTTACAGGGTACAATGAGCAGTTCTTC
>.|TRBJ1-5|.|TRBV27
CASSLTVNQPQHF
TGTGCCAGCAGTTTGACAGTCAATCAGCCCCAGCATTTT
>TRBD1|TRBJ2-1|few|TRBV30
CAWTPGTYRGHKDSMKQFF
TGTGCCTGGACCCCCGGGACATACAGGGGGCATAAAGATTCAATGAAGCAGTTCTTC
>.|TRBJ1-1|.|TRBV7-9
CASSFAGVTEAFF
TGTGCCAGCAGCTTCGCAGGGGTCACTGAAGCTTTCTTT
>.|TRBJ1-1|few|TRBV19
CASSLGSGYRGTEAFF
TGTGCCAGTAGTCTAGGGTCAGGGTACCGCGGCACTGAAGCTTTCTTT
>TRBD1|TRBJ1-2|.|TRBV12-3/TRBV12-4
CASSPQLDRGSTF
TGTGCCAGCAGTCCCCAACTGGACAGGGGGAGCACCTTC
>.|TRBJ2-7|once|TRBV11-2
CASSSGHSLPLSSYEQYF
TGTGCCAGCAGCTCAGGGCACAGCCTACCTCTGAGCTCCTACGAGCAGTACTTC
>TRBD2|TRBJ2-5|.|TRBV7-8
CASSHRTSGIETQYF
TGTGCCAGCAGCCATCGGACTAGCGGGATTGAGACCCAGTACTTC
>.|TRBJ2-1|.|TRBV11-3
CASSLDLNVAGKEQFF
TGTGCCAGCAGCTTAGATCTTAACGTGGCAGGGAAAGAGCAGTTCTTC
>.|TRBJ1-4|.|TRBV19
CASSITGLGEKLFF
TGTGCCAGTAGCATAACAGGGTTGGGTGAAAAACTGTTTTTT